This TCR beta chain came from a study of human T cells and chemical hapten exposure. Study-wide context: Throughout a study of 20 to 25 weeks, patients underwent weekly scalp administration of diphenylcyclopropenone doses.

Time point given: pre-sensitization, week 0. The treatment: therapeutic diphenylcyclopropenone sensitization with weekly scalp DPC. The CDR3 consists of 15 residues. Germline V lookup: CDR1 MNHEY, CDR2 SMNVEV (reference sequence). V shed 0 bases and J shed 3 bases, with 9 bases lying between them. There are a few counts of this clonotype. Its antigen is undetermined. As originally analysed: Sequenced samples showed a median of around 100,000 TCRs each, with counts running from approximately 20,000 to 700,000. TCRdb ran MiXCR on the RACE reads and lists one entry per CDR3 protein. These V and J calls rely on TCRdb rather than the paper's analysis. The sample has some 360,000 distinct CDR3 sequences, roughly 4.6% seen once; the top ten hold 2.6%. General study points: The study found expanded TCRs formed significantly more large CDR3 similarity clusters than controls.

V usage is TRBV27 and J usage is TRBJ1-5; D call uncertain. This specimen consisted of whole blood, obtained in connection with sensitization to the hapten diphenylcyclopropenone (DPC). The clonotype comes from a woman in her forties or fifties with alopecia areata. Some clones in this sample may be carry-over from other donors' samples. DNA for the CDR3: TGTGCCAGCAGTTTATCGTTGGCCTTCAATCAGCCCCAGCATTTT. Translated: CASSLSLAFNQPQHF.